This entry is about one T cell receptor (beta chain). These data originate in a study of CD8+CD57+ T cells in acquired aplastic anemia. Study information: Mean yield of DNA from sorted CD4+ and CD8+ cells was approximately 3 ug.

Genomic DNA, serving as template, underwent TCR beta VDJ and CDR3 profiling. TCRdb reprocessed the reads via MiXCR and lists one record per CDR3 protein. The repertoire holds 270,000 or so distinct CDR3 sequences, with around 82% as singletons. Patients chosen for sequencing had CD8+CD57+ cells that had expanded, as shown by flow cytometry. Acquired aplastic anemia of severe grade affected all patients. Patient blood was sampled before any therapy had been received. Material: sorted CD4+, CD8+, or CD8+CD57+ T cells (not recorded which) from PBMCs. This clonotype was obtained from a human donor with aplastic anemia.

In DNA, the CDR3 is TGTGCCAGCAGCTTAGTCGGGGGGCGCACAGATACGCAGTATTTT. Protein product: CASSLVGGRTDTQYF. The rearrangement joins TRBV11-2 to TRBJ2-3; D might be TRBD2 (7 bases). The germline gives CDR1 SGHAT, CDR2 FQNNGV. V was trimmed by 1 base and J by 1 base, leaving 9 bases between them. CDR3 length: 15 amino acids.